This TCR beta chain was identified in a study of a mutant IDH1 vaccine in newly diagnosed glioma. For the study at large: Patients had eight vaccinations, in weeks 1, 3, 5, 7, 11, 15, 19 and 23. Patients received vaccination from 4-6 weeks after radiotherapy alone, or with temozolomide cycles.

Assay: immunoSEQ multiplex PCR; the TCRdb copy retains only in-frame clones and omits some. The sample lists some 60,000 clones, about nine tenths occurring once. About this clone itself: The target antigen is unknown.

Time point noted: week 5, during vaccination. The vaccine gave 300 ug of a 20-mer mutant IDH1 peptide subcutaneously per dose. Diagnosis in the donors showed new WHO grade 3 or 4 astrocytomas that were IDH1-mutant and ATRX-lost. Between the trimmed V and J ends, which lost 1 base and 6 bases, there was a span of 16 bases. This CDR3 contains 16 residues. CDR1 and CDR2 from the germline V gene are LNHNV and YYDKDF (reference sequence). The material was PBMCs, obtained from a glioma patient whose treatment included an IDH1 peptide vaccine. This sequence joins TRBV15 and TRBJ1-5; a possible D gene is TRBD1 (6 bases). This clonotype was obtained from a woman between 40 and 55 years old with glioma. The CDR3 here is CATSRVGGTMGQPQHF. Written as DNA, the CDR3 is TGTGCCACCAGCAGAGTAGGGGGGACAATGGGTCAGCCCCAGCATTTT.